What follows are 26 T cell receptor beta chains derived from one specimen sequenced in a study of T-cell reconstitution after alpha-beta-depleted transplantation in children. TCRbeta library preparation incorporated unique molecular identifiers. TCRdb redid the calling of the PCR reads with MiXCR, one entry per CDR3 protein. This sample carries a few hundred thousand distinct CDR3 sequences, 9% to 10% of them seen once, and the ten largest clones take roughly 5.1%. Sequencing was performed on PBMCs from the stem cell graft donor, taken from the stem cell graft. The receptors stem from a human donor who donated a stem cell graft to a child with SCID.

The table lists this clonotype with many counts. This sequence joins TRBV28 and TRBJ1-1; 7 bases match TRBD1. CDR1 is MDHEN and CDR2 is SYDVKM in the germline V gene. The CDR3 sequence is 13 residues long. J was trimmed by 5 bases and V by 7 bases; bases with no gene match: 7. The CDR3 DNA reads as TGTGCCAGCATCCAGGGGGGGGGGACTGAAGCTTTCTTT. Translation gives CASIQGGGTEAFF. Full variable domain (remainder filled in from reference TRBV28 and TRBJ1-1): DVKVTQSSRYLVKRTGEKVFLECVQDMDHENMFWYRQDPGLGLRLIYFSYDVKMKEKGDIPEGYSVSREKKERFSLILESASTNQTSMYLCASIQGGGTEAFFGQGTRLTVV.

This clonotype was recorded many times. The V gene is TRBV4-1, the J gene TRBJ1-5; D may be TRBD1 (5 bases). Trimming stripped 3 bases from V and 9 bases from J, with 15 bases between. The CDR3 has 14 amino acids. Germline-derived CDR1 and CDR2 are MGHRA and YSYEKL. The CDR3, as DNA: TGCGCCAGCAGCCAGTACTGGGGACTGGGGCCCCAGCATTTT. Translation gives CASSQYWGLGPQHF.

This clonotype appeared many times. CDR3 protein: CASSSNRGRGGDTQYF. The CDR3 nucleotides are TGCGCCAGCAGCTCTAACAGGGGGCGCGGGGGAGATACGCAGTATTTT. This chain joins TRBV5-1 and TRBJ2-3, with TRBD1 identical over 9 bases. The length of the CDR3 is 16 residues. From germline, CDR1 is SGHRS and CDR2 YFSETQ. Trimming took 3 bases from V and 5 from J; bases not matched to a gene: 10.

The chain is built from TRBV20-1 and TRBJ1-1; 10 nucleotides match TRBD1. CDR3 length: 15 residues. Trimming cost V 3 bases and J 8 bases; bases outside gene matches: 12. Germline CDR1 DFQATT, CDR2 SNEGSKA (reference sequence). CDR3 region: CSASRDGTGVQEAFF. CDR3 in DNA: TGCAGTGCTAGTCGGGACGGGACAGGGGTTCAAGAAGCTTTCTTT.

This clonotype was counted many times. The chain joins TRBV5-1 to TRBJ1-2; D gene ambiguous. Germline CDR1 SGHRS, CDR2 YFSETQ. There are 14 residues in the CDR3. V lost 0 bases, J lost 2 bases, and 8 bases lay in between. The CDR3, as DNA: TGCGCCAGCAGCTTGGAGTCGAGAAACTATGGCTACACCTTC. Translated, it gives CASSLESRNYGYTF.

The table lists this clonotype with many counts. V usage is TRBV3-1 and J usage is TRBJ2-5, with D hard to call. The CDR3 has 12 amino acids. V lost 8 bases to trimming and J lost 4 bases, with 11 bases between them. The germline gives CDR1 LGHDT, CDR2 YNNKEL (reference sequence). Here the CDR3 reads CASRVLGETQYF. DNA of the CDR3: TGTGCCAGCCGTGTCCTGGGAGAGACCCAGTACTTC.

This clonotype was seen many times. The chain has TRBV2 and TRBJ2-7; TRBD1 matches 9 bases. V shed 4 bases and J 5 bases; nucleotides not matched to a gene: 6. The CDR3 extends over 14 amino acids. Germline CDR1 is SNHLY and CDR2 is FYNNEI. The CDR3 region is CASSGGQGFDEQYF. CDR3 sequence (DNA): TGTGCCAGCAGTGGGGGACAGGGATTTGACGAGCAGTACTTC.

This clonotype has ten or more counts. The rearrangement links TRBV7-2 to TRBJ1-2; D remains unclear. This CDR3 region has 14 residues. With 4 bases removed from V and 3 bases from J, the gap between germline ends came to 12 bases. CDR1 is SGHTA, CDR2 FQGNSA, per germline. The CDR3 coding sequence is TGTGCCAGCAGCTCCAGTAGACCTGACTATGGCTACACCTTC. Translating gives CASSSSRPDYGYTF.

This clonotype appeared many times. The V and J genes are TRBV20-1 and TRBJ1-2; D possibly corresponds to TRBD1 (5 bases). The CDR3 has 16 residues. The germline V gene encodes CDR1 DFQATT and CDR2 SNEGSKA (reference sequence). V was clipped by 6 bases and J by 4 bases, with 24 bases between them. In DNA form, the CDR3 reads TGCAGTGCCCCCGCATCCGGGAGGGGAACGCGCTATGGCTACACCTTC. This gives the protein CSAPASGRGTRYGYTF.

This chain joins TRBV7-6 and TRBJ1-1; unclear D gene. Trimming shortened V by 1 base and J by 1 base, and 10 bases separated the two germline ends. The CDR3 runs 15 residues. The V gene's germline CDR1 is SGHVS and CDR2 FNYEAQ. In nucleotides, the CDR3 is TGTGCCAGCAGCTTAGTTGCGGGATCGAACACTGAAGCTTTCTTT. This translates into CASSLVAGSNTEAFF. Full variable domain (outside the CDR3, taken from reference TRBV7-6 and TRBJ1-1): GAGVSQSPRYKVTKRGQDVALRCDPISGHVSLYWYRQALGQGPEFLTYFNYEAQQDKSGLPNDRFSAERPEGSISTLTIQRTEQRDSAMYRCASSLVAGSNTEAFFGQGTRLTVV.

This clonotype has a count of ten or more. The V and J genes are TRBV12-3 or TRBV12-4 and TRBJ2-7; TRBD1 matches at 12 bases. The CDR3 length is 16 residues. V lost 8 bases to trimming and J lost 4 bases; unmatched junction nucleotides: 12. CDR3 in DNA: TGTGCCAGCTCCTTGAGGAGGGGACAGGGGGCTTACGAGCAGTACTTC. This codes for CASSLRRGQGAYEQYF.

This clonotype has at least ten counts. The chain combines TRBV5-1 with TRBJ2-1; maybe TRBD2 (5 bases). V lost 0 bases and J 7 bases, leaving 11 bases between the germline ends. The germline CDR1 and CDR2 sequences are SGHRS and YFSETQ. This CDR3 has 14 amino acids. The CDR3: CASSLVGEANEQFF. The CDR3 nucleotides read TGCGCCAGCAGCTTGGTGGGAGAGGCGAATGAGCAGTTCTTC.

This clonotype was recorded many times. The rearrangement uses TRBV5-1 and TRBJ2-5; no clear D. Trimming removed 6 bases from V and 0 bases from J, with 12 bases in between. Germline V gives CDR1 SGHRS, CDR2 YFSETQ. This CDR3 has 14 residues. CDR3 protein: CASTVMGNQETQYF. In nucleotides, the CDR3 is TGCGCCAGCACCGTTATGGGGAACCAAGAGACCCAGTACTTC.

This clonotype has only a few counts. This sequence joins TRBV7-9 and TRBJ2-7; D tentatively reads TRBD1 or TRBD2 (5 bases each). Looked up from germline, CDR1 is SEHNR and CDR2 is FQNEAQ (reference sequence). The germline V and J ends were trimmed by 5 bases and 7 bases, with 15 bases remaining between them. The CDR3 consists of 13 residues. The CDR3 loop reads CASSLDTEGEQYF. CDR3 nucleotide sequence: TGTGCCAGCAGCCTGGACACCGAGGGGGAGCAGTACTTC.

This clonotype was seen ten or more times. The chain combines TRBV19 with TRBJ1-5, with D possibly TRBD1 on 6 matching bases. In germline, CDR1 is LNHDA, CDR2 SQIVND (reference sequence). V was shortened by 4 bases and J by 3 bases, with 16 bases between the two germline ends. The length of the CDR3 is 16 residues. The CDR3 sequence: CASSSPGAGDNQPQHF. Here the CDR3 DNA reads TGTGCCAGTAGTAGCCCCGGGGCAGGGGACAATCAGCCCCAGCATTTT.

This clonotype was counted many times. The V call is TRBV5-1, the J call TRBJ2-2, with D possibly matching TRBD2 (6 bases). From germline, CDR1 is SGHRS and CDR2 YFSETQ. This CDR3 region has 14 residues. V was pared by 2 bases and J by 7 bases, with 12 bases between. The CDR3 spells CASSLTQRVGELFF. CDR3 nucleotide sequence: TGCGCCAGCAGCTTAACCCAGCGGGTCGGGGAGCTGTTTTTT.

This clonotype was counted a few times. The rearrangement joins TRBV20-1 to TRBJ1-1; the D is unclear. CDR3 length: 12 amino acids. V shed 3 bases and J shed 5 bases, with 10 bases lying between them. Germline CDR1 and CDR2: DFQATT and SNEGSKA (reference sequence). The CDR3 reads CSASSGETEAFF. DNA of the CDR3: TGCAGTGCTAGTAGTGGGGAAACTGAAGCTTTCTTT.

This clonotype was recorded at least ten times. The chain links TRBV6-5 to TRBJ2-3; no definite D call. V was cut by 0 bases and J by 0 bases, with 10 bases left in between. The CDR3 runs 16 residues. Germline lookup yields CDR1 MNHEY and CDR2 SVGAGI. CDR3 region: CASSYSGRTSTDTQYF. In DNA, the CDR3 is TGTGCCAGCAGTTACTCAGGGCGAACTAGCACAGATACGCAGTATTTT.

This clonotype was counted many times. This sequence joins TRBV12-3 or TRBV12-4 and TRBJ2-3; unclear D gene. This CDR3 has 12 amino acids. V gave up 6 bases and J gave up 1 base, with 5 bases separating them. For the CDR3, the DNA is TGTGCCAGCAGCCGCGGCACAGATACGCAGTATTTT. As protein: CASSRGTDTQYF.

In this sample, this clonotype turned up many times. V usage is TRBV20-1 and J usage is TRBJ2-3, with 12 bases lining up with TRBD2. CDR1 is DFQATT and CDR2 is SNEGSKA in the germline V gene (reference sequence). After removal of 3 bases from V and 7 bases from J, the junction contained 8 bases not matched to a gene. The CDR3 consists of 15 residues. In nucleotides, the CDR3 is TGCAGTGCTAGCCCTACTAGCGGGGGGTGGTATACGCAGTATTTT. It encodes CSASPTSGGWYTQYF.

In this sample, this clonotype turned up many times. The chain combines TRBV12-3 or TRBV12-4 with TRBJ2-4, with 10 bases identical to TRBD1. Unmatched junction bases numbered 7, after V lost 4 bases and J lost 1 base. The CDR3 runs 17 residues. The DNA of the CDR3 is TGTGCCAGCAGTTCGACAGGGGGCGCCCGGGCCAAAAACATTCAGTACTTC. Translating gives CASSSTGGARAKNIQYF.

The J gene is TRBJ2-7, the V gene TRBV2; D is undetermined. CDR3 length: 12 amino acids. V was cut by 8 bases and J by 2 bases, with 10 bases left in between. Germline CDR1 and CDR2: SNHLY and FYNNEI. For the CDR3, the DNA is TGTGCCAGCGCAAAAACCGCCTACGAGCAGTACTTC. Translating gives CASAKTAYEQYF.

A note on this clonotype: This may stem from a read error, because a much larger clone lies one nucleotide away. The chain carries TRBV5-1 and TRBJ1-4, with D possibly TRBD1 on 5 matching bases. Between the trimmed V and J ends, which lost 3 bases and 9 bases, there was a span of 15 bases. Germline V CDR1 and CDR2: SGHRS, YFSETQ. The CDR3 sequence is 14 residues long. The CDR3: CASSSDSSNKKLFF. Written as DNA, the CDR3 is TGCGCCAGCAGCTCCGACAGCTCCAATAAAAAACTGTTTTTT.

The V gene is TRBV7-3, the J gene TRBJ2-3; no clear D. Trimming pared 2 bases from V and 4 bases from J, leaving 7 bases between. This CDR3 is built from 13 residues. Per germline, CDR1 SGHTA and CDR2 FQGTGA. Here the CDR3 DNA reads TGTGCCAGCAGCTTATTCTCCTCAGATACGCAGTATTTT. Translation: CASSLFSSDTQYF.

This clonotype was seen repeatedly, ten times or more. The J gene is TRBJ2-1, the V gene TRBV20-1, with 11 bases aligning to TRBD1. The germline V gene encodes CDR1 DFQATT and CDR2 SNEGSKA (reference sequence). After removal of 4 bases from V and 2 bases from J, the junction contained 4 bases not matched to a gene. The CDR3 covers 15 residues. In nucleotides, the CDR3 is TGCAGTGCTATCCCGGGACAGGGGGCCTACAATGAGCAGTTCTTC. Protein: CSAIPGQGAYNEQFF.

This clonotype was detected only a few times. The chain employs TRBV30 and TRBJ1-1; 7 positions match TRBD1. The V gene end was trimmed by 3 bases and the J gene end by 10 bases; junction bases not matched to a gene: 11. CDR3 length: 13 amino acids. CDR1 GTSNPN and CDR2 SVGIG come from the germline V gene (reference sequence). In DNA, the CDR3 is TGTGCCTGGAGCAAAGGACAGGCCAGGGGAGCTTTCTTT. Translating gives CAWSKGQARGAFF. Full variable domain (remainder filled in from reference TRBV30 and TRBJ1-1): SQTIHQWPATLVQPVGSPLSLECTVEGTSNPNLYWYRQAAGRGLQLLFYSVGIGQISSEVPQNLSASRPQDRQFILSSKKLLLSDSGFYLCAWSKGQARGAFFGQGTRLTVV.